The 5 T cell receptor beta chains given below trace back to one sample, sequenced in a study of cytomegalovirus exposure and HLA in healthy donors. The PCR made use of 60 Vbeta and 13 Jbeta primers. Clones were read by immunoSEQ multiplex PCR, and TCRdb kept only the in-frame ones, dropping some. This sample has about 200,000 clones, with 75% to 85% found just once. The sequencing input was PBMCs. Every receptor here comes from a woman between 50 and 59 years old in good health and CMV-seropositive.

The chain links TRBV2 to TRBJ2-2; 8 bases align to TRBD1. Trimming removed 6 bases from V and 3 bases from J; junction bases left unmatched: 9. The CDR3 covers 16 residues. Germline CDR1 SNHLY, CDR2 FYNNEI. In nucleotides, the CDR3 is TGTGCCAGCAGGGCTGGGACAGGATTCTACACCGGGGAGCTGTTTTTT. Translated, it gives CASRAGTGFYTGELFF.

V gene TRBV11-2 combines with J gene TRBJ2-1; D is perhaps TRBD2 (6 bases). CDR1 and CDR2 from the germline V gene are SGHAT and FQNNGV. The CDR3 totals 13 residues. Trimming took 8 bases from V and 5 from J, leaving 13 bases between them. The CDR3 nucleotides read TGTGCCAGCTACGGGGGTAAGCACAATGAGCAGTTCTTC. It yields the protein CASYGGKHNEQFF.

This clone is a singleton in its sample. V usage is TRBV7-6 and J usage is TRBJ2-2; TRBD2 aligns across 10 bases. Germline values: CDR1 SGHVS, CDR2 FNYEAQ. The V and J ends lost 5 bases and 1 base, in that order; junction bases with no gene match: 1. CDR3 length: 15 residues. CDR3 sequence (DNA): TGTGCCAGCAGCCGGACTAGCGGGAACACCGGGGAGCTGTTTTTT. Its translation: CASSRTSGNTGELFF.

This clone has only one observation. V and J are TRBV18 and TRBJ1-4, with D uncertain. Germline CDR1 reads KGHSH; CDR2 reads LQKENI. The V gene lost 2 bases and the J gene lost 6 bases, with 7 bases spanning the gap. This CDR3 spans 13 amino acids. The CDR3 DNA is TGTGCCAGCTCACCAGACATTCATGAAAAACTGTTTTTT. As protein: CASSPDIHEKLFF.

V is TRBV7-9 and J is TRBJ2-7; D remains unclear. Germline values: CDR1 SEHNR, CDR2 FQNEAQ (reference sequence). V dropped 3 bases and J dropped 1 base, with 4 bases sitting between them. The CDR3 contains 12 residues. In nucleotides, the CDR3 is TGTGCCAGCAGCTTCGGGTCCTACGAGCAGTACTTC. Translated: CASSFGSYEQYF.